The present T cell receptor (beta chain) was sequenced within a study of HIV-infected patients and healthy controls. MiXCR was run by TCRdb on the 5' RACE reads, yielding one entry per CDR3 protein. The top ten hold about 1.5% of the sample, which has roughly 68,000 distinct CDR3 sequences, 15% to 20% seen once. The CDR3 is 12 amino acids. CDR1 and CDR2 from the germline V gene are DFQATT and SNEGSKA (reference sequence). V shed 2 bases and J shed 2 bases, with 6 bases lying between them. This receptor was identified in a human donor in good health. The gene calls are TRBV20-1 and TRBJ1-1; D ambiguous. Specimen: CD4+ T cells from blood. As DNA, the CDR3 is TGCAGTGCTAGACCGCAAAACACTGAAGCTTTCTTT. It specifies CSARPQNTEAFF.